This T cell receptor beta chain was retrieved from a study of blood T cell repertoires in COVID-19. The wider study: Collection of acute and convalescent COVID-19 samples took place in the United States, Italy and Spain.

Produced via immunoSEQ multiplex PCR; TCRdb's table is partial and in-frame only. The sample lists approximately 250,000 clones; less than 95% were seen once. Trimming removed 0 bases at V and 3 bases at J, with 14 bases between. There are 16 residues in the CDR3. Germline values: CDR1 LGHNA, CDR2 YNFKEQ. Self-reported history from a screening survey and questionnaire set each donor's cohort. Sample: PBMCs or T cells enriched from blood (not recorded which). The chain carries TRBV4-2 and TRBJ1-1, with D possibly TRBD1 on 5 matching bases. The sequence was collected from a man in his forties who had been exposed to COVID-19. CDR3 sequence: CASSQEETVPDTEAFF. As DNA, the CDR3 is TGTGCCAGCAGCCAAGAAGAGACAGTCCCTGACACTGAAGCTTTCTTT.